This entry lists 18 T cell receptor beta chains sequenced from one sample in a study of OX40 agonist ivuxolimab in advanced cancers. Sequencing was performed with immunoSEQ multiplex PCR; in TCRdb, only in-frame clones are kept and a portion is missing. The sample consists of approximately 91,000 clones, 86% of them appearing once. Sample: CD4+ or CD8+ T cells sorted from blood, taken in a trial of the OX40 agonist ivuxolimab. These receptors originate from an adult with an advanced solid tumor such as melanoma, head and neck, liver or kidney cancer.

V is TRBV4-2 and J is TRBJ2-5, with 8 bases identical to TRBD1. The V gene end was trimmed by 1 base and the J gene end by 5 bases; junction bases not matched to a gene: 6. The CDR3 totals 15 residues. In germline, CDR1 is LGHNA, CDR2 YNFKEQ. CDR3 loop: CASSQAWGDRETQYF. The CDR3 DNA follows: TGTGCCAGCAGCCAAGCTTGGGGGGACAGGGAGACCCAGTACTTC.

The chain carries TRBV23-1 and TRBJ1-2; D ambiguous. TRBV23-1 is recorded as an ORF, its role being uncertain. The V gene lost 5 bases and the J gene lost 1 base, with 2 bases spanning the gap. This CDR3 spans 11 amino acids. Here the CDR3 DNA reads TGCGCCAGCAGTATTAACTATGGCTACACCTTC. Amino acids: CASSINYGYTF.

The chain employs TRBV19 and TRBJ2-4, with D perhaps matching TRBD2 (5 bases). Germline V gene lookup returns CDR1 LNHDA and CDR2 SQIVND (reference sequence). The CDR3 extends over 12 amino acids. V was cut by 6 bases and J by 7 bases, with 10 bases left in between. The CDR3 DNA reads TGTGCCAGTAGCAGGACTCCGAACATTCAGTACTTC. It codes for CASSRTPNIQYF.

This clone has only a few counts. This sequence joins TRBV7-9 and TRBJ2-7; D unresolved. The V end lost 5 bases, the J end lost 8 bases, and 19 bases lay between the germline ends. The length of the CDR3 is 14 residues. CDR1 is SEHNR, CDR2 FQNEAQ, per germline (reference sequence). DNA for the CDR3: TGTGCCAGCAGCCCTACGAACACAGTGACCAAGCAGTACTTC. It yields the protein CASSPTNTVTKQYF.

V usage is TRBV18 and J usage is TRBJ1-1; D is unclear. Germline CDR1 KGHSH, CDR2 LQKENI. The CDR3 covers 15 residues. Trimming stripped 3 bases from V and 1 base from J, with 12 bases between. CDR3 coding DNA: TGTGCCAGCTCACCGAGAGTGGCGGAGAACACTGAAGCTTTCTTT. Residues: CASSPRVAENTEAFF.

V gene TRBV28 combines with J gene TRBJ2-4; maybe TRBD2 (6 bases). With 1 base removed from V and 7 bases from J, the gap between germline ends came to 26 bases. The germline V gene encodes CDR1 MDHEN and CDR2 SYDVKM. The CDR3 contains 19 residues. This CDR3 reads CASSLYHLRTTSQRNIQYF. The DNA for the CDR3 is TGTGCCAGCAGTTTATACCACTTAAGAACTACTAGCCAAAGGAACATTCAGTACTTC.

The chain combines TRBV28 with TRBJ1-4; D unclear. V was trimmed by 6 bases and J by 0 bases, leaving 8 bases between them. Germline-derived CDR1 and CDR2 are MDHEN and SYDVKM. The CDR3 runs to 14 residues. The CDR3 DNA is TGTGCCAGCAGCCCCACTGCAACTAATGAAAAACTGTTTTTT. Translating gives CASSPTATNEKLFF.

The chain has TRBV28 and TRBJ2-7; D tentatively fits TRBD1 or TRBD2 (5 bases each). The germline V and J ends were trimmed by 6 bases and 3 bases, with 15 bases remaining between them. CDR3 length equals 14 residues. Looked up from germline, CDR1 is MDHEN and CDR2 is SYDVKM. The CDR3 region has the DNA TGTGCCAGCAGACCAAAAAGGGGAGACTACGAGCAGTACTTC. Protein product: CASRPKRGDYEQYF.

The chain links TRBV11-2 to TRBJ2-1; no firm D call. V was shortened by 3 bases and J by 2 bases, with 14 bases between the two germline ends. Germline CDR1 reads SGHAT; CDR2 reads FQNNGV. The CDR3 is 16 residues long. CDR3 DNA: TGTGCCAGCAGCTTTAGTTTCGGATTTACCTACAATGAGCAGTTCTTC. Its translation is CASSFSFGFTYNEQFF. Together with reference TRBV11-2 and TRBJ2-1, the CDR3 gives the full variable domain: EAGVAQSPRYKIIEKRQSVAFWCNPISGHATLYWYQQILGQGPKLLIQFQNNGVVDDSQLPKDRFSAERLKGVDSTLKIQPAKLEDSAVYLCASSFSFGFTYNEQFFGPGTRLTVL.

The chain couples TRBV4-1 to TRBJ2-5; maybe TRBD2 (7 bases). The V end was cut by 1 base, the J end by 4 bases, with 16 bases between. Germline CDR1 reads MGHRA; CDR2 reads YSYEKL. The length of the CDR3 is 16 residues. The CDR3 nucleotides read TGCGCCAGCAGCCAAGGAGATCGAGGGGGGGTAGAGACCCAGTACTTC. Amino acid sequence: CASSQGDRGGVETQYF.

The V and J genes are TRBV21-1 and TRBJ2-7. TRBV21-1 constitutes a pseudogene. The CDR3 covers 15 residues. The CDR3 DNA is TGTGCCAGCAGTAAACTTCCGGGGGCTAATGGCGAGCAGTACTTC. This sequence encodes CASSKLPGANGEQYF.

V usage is TRBV28 and J usage is TRBJ2-7; 11 bases fit TRBD1. The trim removed 4 bases at V and 7 bases at J, leaving 6 bases unmatched. This CDR3 spans 14 amino acids. Germline CDR1 is MDHEN and CDR2 is SYDVKM. The CDR3: CASSWGQGDREQYF. In nucleotides, the CDR3 is TGTGCCAGCAGTTGGGGACAGGGGGATCGGGAGCAGTACTTC.

With regard to this clone: At one boundary the junction diverges from the germline segment, which might be a read error. The J gene is TRBJ1-2, the V gene TRBV27; no firm D call. The germline V gene encodes CDR1 MNHEY and CDR2 SMNVEV (reference sequence). The length of the CDR3 is 12 residues. CDR3 nucleotides: TGTGCCAGCAGTTTAGAGGGCAGGTCTCTTTCCTTC. Encoded protein: CASSLEGRSLSF.

The chain employs TRBV27 and TRBJ2-7; D is undetermined. Trimming stripped 4 bases from V and 2 bases from J, with 0 bases between. Germline V CDR1 and CDR2: MNHEY, SMNVEV (reference sequence). This CDR3 region has 10 residues. The CDR3: CASSSYEQYF. CDR3 nucleotides: TGTGCCAGCAGTTCCTACGAGCAGTACTTC.

The chain joins TRBV7-3 to TRBJ1-6, with 9 bases lining up with TRBD1. The CDR3 has 16 amino acids. Germline CDR1 SGHTA, CDR2 FQGTGA. Trimming took 1 base from V and 9 from J; bases not matched to a gene: 7. This chain's CDR3 is CASSLRWGTGTSPLHF. The DNA for the CDR3 is TGTGCCAGCAGCTTAAGATGGGGGACAGGGACTTCACCCCTCCACTTT.

This chain uses TRBV28 with TRBJ1-5, with D possibly TRBD1 on 5 matching bases. The CDR3 runs 14 residues. With 6 bases removed from V and 0 bases from J, the gap between germline ends came to 9 bases. Germline-derived CDR1 and CDR2 are MDHEN and SYDVKM. The CDR3 region is CASSQGYSNQPQHF. In nucleotides, the CDR3 is TGTGCCAGCAGCCAGGGATATAGCAATCAGCCCCAGCATTTT.

This clone was seen a single time. The chain uses TRBV19 and TRBJ2-2; D is uncertain. Germline values: CDR1 LNHDA, CDR2 SQIVND (reference sequence). Trimming pared 3 bases from V and 6 bases from J, leaving 11 bases between. The CDR3 runs to 14 residues. CDR3 bases: TGTGCCAGTAGTATTGGCGCGTTGGCCGGGGAGCTGTTTTTT. Its translation: CASSIGALAGELFF. Variable domain in full (rest from reference TRBV19 and TRBJ2-2): DGGITQSPKYLFRKEGQNVTLSCEQNLNHDAMYWYRQDPGQGLRLIYYSQIVNDFQKGDIAEGYSVSREKKESFPLTVTSAQKNPTAFYLCASSIGALAGELFFGEGSRLTVL.

The V and J genes are TRBV19 and TRBJ2-3; 12 positions match TRBD2. The CDR3 spans 14 residues. Looked up from germline, CDR1 is LNHDA and CDR2 is SQIVND (reference sequence). The J segment lost 7 bases and the V segment lost 5 bases, leaving 4 bases of the junction unmatched. CDR3 residues: CASSVTSGSHTQYF. The CDR3 DNA is TGTGCCAGTAGTGTGACTAGCGGGAGTCATACGCAGTATTTT.